One sample yielded the 14 T cell receptor beta chains listed below, sequenced in a study of cytomegalovirus exposure and HLA in healthy donors. Sequenced by immunoSEQ multiplex PCR; TCRdb stores in-frame clones only, minus some. The table includes 90,000 or so clones, 85% detected once. The sample taken for sequencing was PBMCs. These receptors were obtained from a man younger than 35 in good health and CMV-seropositive.

The chain is built from TRBV19 and TRBJ1-3; no clear D gene. Trimming left V 9 bases short and J 1 base short, with 13 bases between. Germline lookup yields CDR1 LNHDA and CDR2 SQIVND (reference sequence). There are 14 residues in the CDR3. The chain's CDR3 is CASSTASSGNTIYF. The CDR3 region has the DNA TGTGCCAGCTCTACAGCTTCTTCTGGAAACACCATATATTTT.

The chain combines TRBV7-6 with TRBJ2-3; TRBD1 matches at 7 bases. J gave up 6 bases and V 0 bases, and 12 bases lay outside the gene matches. Germline V CDR1 and CDR2: SGHVS, FNYEAQ. The CDR3 consists of 17 residues. The CDR3 region is CASSLAFRDRFRDTQYF. The CDR3 nucleotides read TGTGCCAGCAGCTTAGCGTTCCGGGACAGATTTAGGGATACGCAGTATTTT.

The V call is TRBV4-1, the J call TRBJ2-7; D may be TRBD1 (6 bases). From germline, CDR1 is MGHRA and CDR2 YSYEKL. V was shortened by 1 base and J by 0 bases, with 10 bases between the two germline ends. There are 15 residues in the CDR3. The CDR3 DNA sequence: TGCGCCAGCAGCCAAGGAACAGGGAGCTCCTACGAGCAGTACGTC. This gives the protein CASSQGTGSSYEQYV.

The chain recombines TRBV27 with TRBJ2-1; unclear D gene. The CDR3 is 11 amino acids. CDR1 and CDR2 from the germline V gene are MNHEY and SMNVEV (reference sequence). Trimming removed 8 bases at V and 8 bases at J, with 10 bases between. CDR3 bases: TGTGCCAGCCGGAGTGGAGATGAGCAGTTCTTC. It codes for CASRSGDEQFF.

This chain joins TRBV5-6 and TRBJ1-5; 9 bases match TRBD1. The CDR3 spans 16 residues. Germline CDR1 and CDR2: SGHDT and YYEEEE. After removal of 2 bases from V and 4 bases from J, the junction contained 7 bases not matched to a gene. CDR3 nucleotides: TGTGCCAGCAGCTTATTCGGGACAGGGCAAAATCAGCCCCAGCATTTT. This translates into CASSLFGTGQNQPQHF.

This clone was seen once. The chain has TRBV18 and TRBJ2-2, with a possible D match to TRBD2 (6 bases). CDR3 size: 18 residues. Trimming took off 3 bases at V and 0 bases at J, with 17 bases between the two ends. Germline-derived CDR1 and CDR2 are KGHSH and LQKENI. The CDR3 here is CASSPGLARTANTGELFF. The CDR3 nucleotides read TGTGCCAGCTCACCGGGGCTAGCGAGGACCGCGAACACCGGGGAGCTGTTTTTT.

The chain uses TRBV7-3 and TRBJ2-1, with 7 bases that match TRBD2. With V trimmed by 0 bases and J by 10 bases, 3 bases remained unmatched. The germline V gene encodes CDR1 SGHTA and CDR2 FQGTGA. The CDR3 consists of 13 residues. CDR3 bases: TGTGCCAGCAGCTTAACGCTACTAGCGGAGCAGTTCTTC. Residues: CASSLTLLAEQFF.

The rearrangement links TRBV27 to TRBJ2-7; the D gene is possibly TRBD1 (5 bases). V shed 3 bases and J shed 5 bases, with 14 bases lying between them. This CDR3 comprises 14 residues. Germline V lookup: CDR1 MNHEY, CDR2 SMNVEV (reference sequence). CDR3 coding DNA: TGTGCCAGCAGTTTGGGGCGGCTCGGCCACGAGCAGTACGTC. It translates to CASSLGRLGHEQYV.

This chain joins TRBV2 and TRBJ1-3; TRBD1 aligns across 7 bases. CDR1 and CDR2 (germline): SNHLY, FYNNEI. The CDR3 totals 15 residues. The V segment lost 0 bases and the J segment 4 bases; nucleotides outside the gene matches: 3. CDR3 DNA sequence: TGTGCCAGCAGTGAAGCGACAGGGAGCGGAAACACCATATATTTT. Translated, it gives CASSEATGSGNTIYF. Looking up the rest from reference TRBV2 and TRBJ1-3 gives the full variable domain: EPEVTQTPSHQVTQMGQEVILRCVPISNHLYFYWYRQILGQKVEFLVSFYNNEISEKSEIFDDQFSVERPDGSNFTLKIRSTKLEDSAMYFCASSEATGSGNTIYFGEGSWLTVV.

The chain joins TRBV23-1 to TRBJ1-4; D not certain. TRBV23-1 is an ORF; its function is uncertain. V dropped 7 bases and J dropped 3 bases, with 21 bases sitting between them. This CDR3 contains 17 residues. The CDR3 sequence: CASIPLRGRSANEKLFF. DNA for the CDR3: TGCGCCAGCATACCCCTCCGAGGGCGGTCCGCTAATGAAAAACTGTTTTTT.

This chain connects TRBV27 to TRBJ2-7; perhaps TRBD1 as D (5 bases). Trimming shortened V by 2 bases and J by 2 bases, and 10 bases separated the two germline ends. The CDR3 has 14 amino acids. Per germline, CDR1 MNHEY and CDR2 SMNVEV (reference sequence). The CDR3 reads CASSLRQPAYEQYF. CDR3 nucleotides: TGTGCCAGCAGTTTAAGACAGCCAGCCTACGAGCAGTACTTC.

The V and J genes are TRBV5-1 and TRBJ1-3; D gene unclear. V lost 6 bases to trimming and J lost 1 base, with 5 bases between them. Germline-derived CDR1 and CDR2 are SGHRS and YFSETQ. The CDR3 loop spans 12 amino acids. In DNA form, the CDR3 reads TGCGCCAGCACAGGTTCTGGAAACACCATATATTTT. Encoded protein: CASTGSGNTIYF.

V usage is TRBV2 and J usage is TRBJ2-5; 8 nucleotides match TRBD2. CDR1 and CDR2 from the germline V gene are SNHLY and FYNNEI. There are 13 residues in the CDR3. V was pared by 7 bases and J by 1 base, with 2 bases of the junction left unmatched. The CDR3 DNA reads as TGTGCCAGCAACCGGGGGGGCCAAGAGACCCAGTACTTC. As protein: CASNRGGQETQYF.

This clone came up a few times. The J gene is TRBJ1-5, the V gene TRBV7-9, with D possibly TRBD1 on 5 matching bases. V lost 3 bases to trimming and J lost 7 bases, with 25 bases between them. Germline V lookup: CDR1 SEHNR, CDR2 FQNEAQ (reference sequence). CDR3 size: 18 residues. CDR3 bases: TGTGCCAGCAGCTTCGACCCGTCGCCGCCAACAGGTGACCAGCCCCAGCATTTT. Encoded protein: CASSFDPSPPTGDQPQHF. The full variable domain, in which reference TRBV7-9 and TRBJ1-5 provide the parts outside the CDR3, is DTGVSQNPRHKITKRGQNVTFRCDPISEHNRLYWYRQTLGQGPEFLTYFQNEAQLEKSRLLSDRFSAERPKGSFSTLEIQRTEQGDSAMYLCASSFDPSPPTGDQPQHFGDGTRLSIL.